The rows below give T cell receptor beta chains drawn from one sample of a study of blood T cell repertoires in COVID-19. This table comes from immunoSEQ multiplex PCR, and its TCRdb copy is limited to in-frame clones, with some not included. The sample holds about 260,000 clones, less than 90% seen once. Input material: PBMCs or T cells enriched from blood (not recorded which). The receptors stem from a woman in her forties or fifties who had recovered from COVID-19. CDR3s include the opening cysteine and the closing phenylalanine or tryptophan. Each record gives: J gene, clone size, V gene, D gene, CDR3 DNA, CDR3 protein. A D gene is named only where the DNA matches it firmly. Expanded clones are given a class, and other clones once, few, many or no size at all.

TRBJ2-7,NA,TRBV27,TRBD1,TGTGCCAGCAGATCGACAGGGGACTCCTACGAGCAGTACTTC,CASRSTGDSYEQYF
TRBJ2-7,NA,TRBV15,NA,TGTGCCACCAGCAGGGGCGCGGGACAGACCTACGAGCAGTACTTC,CATSRGAGQTYEQYF
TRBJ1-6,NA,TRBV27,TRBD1,TGTGCCAGCAGTTTATCAGGGGGCGAATTTAATTCACCCCTCCACTTT,CASSLSGGEFNSPLHF
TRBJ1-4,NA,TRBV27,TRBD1,TGTGCCAGCAGTCCAGGACAGGGCACAACTAATGAAAAACTGTTTTTT,CASSPGQGTTNEKLFF
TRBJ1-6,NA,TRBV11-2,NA,TGTGCCAGCAGCTTACCTGGGAGTTCACCCCTCCACTTT,CASSLPGSSPLHF
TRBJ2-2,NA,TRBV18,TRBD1,TGTGCCAGCTCAACGACAGGGTCCGGGGAGCTGTTTTTT,CASSTTGSGELFF
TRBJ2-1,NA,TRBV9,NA,TGTGCCAGCAGCGTAGTGATCGGGGAGCAGTTCTTC,CASSVVIGEQFF
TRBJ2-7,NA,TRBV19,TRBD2,TGTGCCAGTAGGGCGGCTAGCGGGACCCACGAGCAGTACTTC,CASRAASGTHEQYF
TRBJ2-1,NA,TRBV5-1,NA,TGCGCCAGCAGCTTGGGCACCGGGCGGGCGGCCTACAATGAGCAGTTCTTC,CASSLGTGRAAYNEQFF
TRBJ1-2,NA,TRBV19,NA,TGTGCCAGTAGTATTGCGGCGACGGCGGGTGGCTACACCTTC,CASSIAATAGGYTF
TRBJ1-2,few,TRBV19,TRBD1,TGTGCCAGTAGTCCTTGGGACAGAGACTATGGCTACACCTTC,CASSPWDRDYGYTF
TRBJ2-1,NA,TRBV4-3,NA,TGCGCCAGCAGCCAAAACGGGGGACTTGACTCCTACAATGAGCAGTTCTTC,CASSQNGGLDSYNEQFF
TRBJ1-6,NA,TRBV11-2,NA,TGTGCCAGCAGCTTAAACCCCCGGGAACGATCTTTCCACTTT,CASSLNPRERSFHF
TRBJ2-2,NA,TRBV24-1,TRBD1,TGTGCCACCAGTGACCAGACAGGGGGGAACACCGGGGAGCTGTTTTTT,CATSDQTGGNTGELFF
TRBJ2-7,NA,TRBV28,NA,TGTGCCAGCAGGGACAGTTTCTCCTACGAGCAGTACTTC,CASRDSFSYEQYF
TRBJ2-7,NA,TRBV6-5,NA,TGTGCCAGCAGATCACAGGGCCACGAGCAGTACTTC,CASRSQGHEQYF
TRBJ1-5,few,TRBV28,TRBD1,TGTGCCAGCAGTTACCGACAGGGGGCGCGACGAGGTCAGCCCCAGCATTTT,CASSYRQGARRGQPQHF
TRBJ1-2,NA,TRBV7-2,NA,TGTGCCAGCAGCTTTCGAAGGGGCCATGGCTACACCTTC,CASSFRRGHGYTF
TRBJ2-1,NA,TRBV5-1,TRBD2,TGCGCCAGCAGCTTGGGGACTAGTTCCGATGAGCAGTTCTTC,CASSLGTSSDEQFF
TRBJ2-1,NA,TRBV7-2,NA,TGTGCCAGCAGCCCAACATGGGCGGGCGATGAGCAGTTCTTC,CASSPTWAGDEQFF
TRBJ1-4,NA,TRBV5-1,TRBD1,TGCGCCAGCAGGGCCACAGGGGGCTTGAGTGAAAAACTGTTTTTT,CASRATGGLSEKLFF
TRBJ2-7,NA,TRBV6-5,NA,TGTGCCAGCAAAAGGACAGACTACGAGCAGTACTTC,CASKRTDYEQYF
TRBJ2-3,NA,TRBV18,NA,TGTGCCAGCTCACCACCGGGGGCAGGGAACACAGATACGCAGTATTTT,CASSPPGAGNTDTQYF
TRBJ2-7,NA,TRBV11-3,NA,TGTGCCAGCAGCCTTCAGGGGGGCGACGAGCAGTACTTC,CASSLQGGDEQYF